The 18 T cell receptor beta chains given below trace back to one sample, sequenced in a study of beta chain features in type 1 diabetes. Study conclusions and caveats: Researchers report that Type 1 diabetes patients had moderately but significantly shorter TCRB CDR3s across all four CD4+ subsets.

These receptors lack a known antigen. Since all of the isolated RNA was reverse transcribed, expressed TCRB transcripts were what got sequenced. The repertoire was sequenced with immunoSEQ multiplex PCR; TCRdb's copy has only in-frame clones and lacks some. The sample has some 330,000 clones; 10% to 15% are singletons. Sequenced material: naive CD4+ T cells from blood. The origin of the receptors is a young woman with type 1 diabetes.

This CDR3 is CASSATTNYGYTF. In DNA, the CDR3 is TGTGCCAGCAGTGCCACTACTAACTATGGCTACACCTTC. The chain is built from TRBV6-1 and TRBJ1-2; D is uncertain. The CDR3 runs 13 residues. The V end lost 4 bases, the J end lost 0 bases, and 6 bases lay between the germline ends. Germline-derived CDR1 and CDR2 are MNHNS and SASEGT.

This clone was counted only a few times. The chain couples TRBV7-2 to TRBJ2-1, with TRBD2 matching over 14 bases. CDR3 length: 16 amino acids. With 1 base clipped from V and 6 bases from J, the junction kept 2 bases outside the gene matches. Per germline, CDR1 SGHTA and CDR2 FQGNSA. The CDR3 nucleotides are TGTGCCAGCAGCTTAGGGGGGACTAGCGGGGGCAATGAGCAGTTCTTC. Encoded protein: CASSLGGTSGGNEQFF.

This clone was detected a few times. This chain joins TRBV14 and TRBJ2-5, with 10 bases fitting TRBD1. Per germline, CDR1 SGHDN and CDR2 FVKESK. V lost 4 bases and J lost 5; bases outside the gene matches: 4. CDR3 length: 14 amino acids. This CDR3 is CASSLGQGRETQYF. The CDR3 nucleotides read TGTGCCAGCAGCCTGGGACAGGGGCGTGAGACCCAGTACTTC.

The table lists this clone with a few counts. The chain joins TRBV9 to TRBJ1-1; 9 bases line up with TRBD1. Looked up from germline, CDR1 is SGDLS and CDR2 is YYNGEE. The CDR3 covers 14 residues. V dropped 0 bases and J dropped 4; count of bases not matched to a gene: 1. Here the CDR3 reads CASSVEQGATEAFF. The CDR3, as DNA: TGTGCCAGCAGCGTAGAACAGGGGGCCACTGAAGCTTTCTTT.

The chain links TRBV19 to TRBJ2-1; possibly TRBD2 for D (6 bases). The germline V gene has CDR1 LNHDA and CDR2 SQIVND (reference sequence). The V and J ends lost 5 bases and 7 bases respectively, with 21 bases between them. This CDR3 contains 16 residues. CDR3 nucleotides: TGTGCCAGTAGTCCCCCGGGGCCTGGGAGGTCGAATGAGCAGTTCTTC. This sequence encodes CASSPPGPGRSNEQFF.

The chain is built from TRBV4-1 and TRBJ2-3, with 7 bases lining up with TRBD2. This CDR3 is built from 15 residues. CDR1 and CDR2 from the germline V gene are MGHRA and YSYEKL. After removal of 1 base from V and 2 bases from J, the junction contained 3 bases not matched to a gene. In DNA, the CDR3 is TGCGCCAGCAGCCAAGCGGGGGGATTCACAGATACGCAGTATTTT. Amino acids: CASSQAGGFTDTQYF.

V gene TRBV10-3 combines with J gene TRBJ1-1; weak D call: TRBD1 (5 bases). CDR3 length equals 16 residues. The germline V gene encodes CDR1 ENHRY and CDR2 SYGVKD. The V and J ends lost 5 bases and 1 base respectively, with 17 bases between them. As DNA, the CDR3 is TGTGCCATCAGTACAGGTTTAGGAACGGCGAACACTGAAGCTTTCTTT. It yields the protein CAISTGLGTANTEAFF.

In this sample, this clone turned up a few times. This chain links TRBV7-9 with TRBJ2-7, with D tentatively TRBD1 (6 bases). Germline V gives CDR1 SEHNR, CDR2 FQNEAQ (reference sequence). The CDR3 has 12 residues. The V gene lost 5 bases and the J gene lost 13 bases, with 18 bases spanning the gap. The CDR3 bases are TGTGCCAGCAGCCGGATACAGGGTCTTCATTACTTC. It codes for CASSRIQGLHYF.

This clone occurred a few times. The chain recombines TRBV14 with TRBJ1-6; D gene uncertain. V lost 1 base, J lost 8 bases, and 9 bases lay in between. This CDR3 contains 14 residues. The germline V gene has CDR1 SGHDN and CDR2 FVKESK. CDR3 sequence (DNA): TGTGCCAGCAGCCAAGGGGGAGGATATTCACCCCTCCACTTT. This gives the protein CASSQGGGYSPLHF.

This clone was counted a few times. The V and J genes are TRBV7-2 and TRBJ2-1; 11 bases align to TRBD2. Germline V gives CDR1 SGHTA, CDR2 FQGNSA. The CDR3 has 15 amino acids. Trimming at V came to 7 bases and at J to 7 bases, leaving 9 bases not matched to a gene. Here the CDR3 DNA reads TGTGCCAGCATCCAAAGGACTAGCGGGCCGAATGAGCAGTTCTTC. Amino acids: CASIQRTSGPNEQFF.

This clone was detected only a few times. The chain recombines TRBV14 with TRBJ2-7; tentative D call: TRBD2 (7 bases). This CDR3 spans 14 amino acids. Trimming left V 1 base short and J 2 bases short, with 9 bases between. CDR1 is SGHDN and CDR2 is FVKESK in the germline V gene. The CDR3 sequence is CASSQAGGAYEQYF. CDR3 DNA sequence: TGTGCCAGCAGCCAAGCGGGGGGCGCCTACGAGCAGTACTTC.

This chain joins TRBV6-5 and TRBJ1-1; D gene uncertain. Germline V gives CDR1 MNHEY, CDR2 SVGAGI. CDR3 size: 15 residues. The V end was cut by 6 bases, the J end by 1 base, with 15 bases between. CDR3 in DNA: TGTGCCAGCAGCCCACCCCCGGGTCGGAACACTGAAGCTTTCTTT. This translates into CASSPPPGRNTEAFF.

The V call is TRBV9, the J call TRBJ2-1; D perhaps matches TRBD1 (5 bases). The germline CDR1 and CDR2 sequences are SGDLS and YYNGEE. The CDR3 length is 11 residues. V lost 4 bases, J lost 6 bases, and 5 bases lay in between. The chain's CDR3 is CASSRGNEQFF. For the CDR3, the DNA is TGTGCCAGCAGCAGGGGCAATGAGCAGTTCTTC.

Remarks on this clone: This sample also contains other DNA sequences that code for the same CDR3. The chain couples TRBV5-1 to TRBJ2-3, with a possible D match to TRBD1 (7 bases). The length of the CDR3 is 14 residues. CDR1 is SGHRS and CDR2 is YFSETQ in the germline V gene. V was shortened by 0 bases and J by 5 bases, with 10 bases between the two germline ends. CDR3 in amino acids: CASSLGQGGDTQYF. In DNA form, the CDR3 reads TGCGCCAGCAGCTTGGGACAGGGAGGAGATACGCAGTATTTT.

The CDR3 reads CASSIHRDREYEQYF. The CDR3 DNA sequence: TGTGCCAGCAGCATACACCGGGACAGGGAGTACGAGCAGTACTTC. The chain joins TRBV7-9 to TRBJ2-7; 9 nucleotides align to TRBD1. The CDR3 totals 15 residues. Germline-derived CDR1 and CDR2 are SEHNR and FQNEAQ (reference sequence). V lost 5 bases to trimming and J lost 4 bases; unmatched junction nucleotides: 9. The complete variable domain, with remaining parts taken from reference TRBV7-9 and TRBJ2-7, reads DTGVSQNPRHKITKRGQNVTFRCDPISEHNRLYWYRQTLGQGPEFLTYFQNEAQLEKSRLLSDRFSAERPKGSFSTLEIQRTEQGDSAMYLCASSIHRDREYEQYFGPGTRLTVT.

The CDR3 spells CASSQVGQGISYNEQFF. As DNA, the CDR3 is TGCGCCAGCAGCCAAGTAGGACAGGGAATCTCCTACAATGAGCAGTTCTTC. This sequence joins TRBV4-3 and TRBJ2-1; 8 nucleotides line up with TRBD1. The germline CDR1 and CDR2 sequences are LGHNA and YSLEER. The CDR3 extends over 17 amino acids. Trimming cost V 1 base and J 0 bases; bases outside gene matches: 5.

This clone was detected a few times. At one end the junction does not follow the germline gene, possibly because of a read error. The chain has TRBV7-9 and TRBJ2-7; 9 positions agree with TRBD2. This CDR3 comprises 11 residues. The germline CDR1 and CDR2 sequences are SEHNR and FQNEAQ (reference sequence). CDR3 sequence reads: CASSLDSGRSF. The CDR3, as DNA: TGTGCCAGCAGCTTAGACAGCGGGAGGTCTTTC. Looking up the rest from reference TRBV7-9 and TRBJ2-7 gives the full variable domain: DTGVSQNPRHKITKRGQNVTFRCDPISEHNRLYWYRQTLGQGPEFLTYFQNEAQLEKSRLLSDRFSAERPKGSFSTLEIQRTEQGDSAMYLCASSLDSGRSFGPGTRLTVT.

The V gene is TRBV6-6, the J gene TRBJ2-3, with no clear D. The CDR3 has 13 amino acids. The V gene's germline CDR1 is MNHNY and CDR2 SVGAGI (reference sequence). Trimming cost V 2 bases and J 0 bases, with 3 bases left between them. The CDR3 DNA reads TGTGCCAGCAGTTACCCTAGCACAGATACGCAGTATTTT. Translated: CASSYPSTDTQYF.